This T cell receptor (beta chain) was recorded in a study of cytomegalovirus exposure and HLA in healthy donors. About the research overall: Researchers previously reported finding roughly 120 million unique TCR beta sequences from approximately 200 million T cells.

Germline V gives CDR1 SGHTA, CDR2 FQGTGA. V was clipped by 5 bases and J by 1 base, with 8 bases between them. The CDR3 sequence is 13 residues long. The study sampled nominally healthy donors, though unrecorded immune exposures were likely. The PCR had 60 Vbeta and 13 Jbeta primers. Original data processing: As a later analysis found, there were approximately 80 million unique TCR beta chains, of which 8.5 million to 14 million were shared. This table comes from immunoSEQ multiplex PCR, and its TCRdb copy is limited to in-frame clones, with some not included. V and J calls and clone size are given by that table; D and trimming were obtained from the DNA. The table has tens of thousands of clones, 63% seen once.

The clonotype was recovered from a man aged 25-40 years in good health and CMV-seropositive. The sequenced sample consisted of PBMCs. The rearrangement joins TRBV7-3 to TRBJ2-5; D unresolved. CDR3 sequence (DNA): TGTGCCAGCAGCCGAGGAGTCCAAGAGACCCAGTACTTC. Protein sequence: CASSRGVQETQYF.